This T cell receptor (beta chain) is drawn from a study of T cells in Graves' hyperthyroidism and ophthalmopathy. The hyperthyroidism was newly diagnosed and had lasted under 2 months; the patients were aged 18 to 65. In making diagnoses, clinical symptoms, serum thyroxine and TRAb, thyroid ultrasound and orbital computed tomography were all used. It was less than 13 ml of fresh peripheral blood that supplied the PBMCs. The TCR beta CDR3 regions underwent amplification using RNA transcripts as the source. In the first-round RT-PCR of the TCR CDR3, the HTBI primer set was used. MiXCR, run by TCRdb on the multiplex PCR reads, gives a single entry per CDR3 protein. The sample yields under 400,000 distinct CDR3 sequences, 21% seen once. Study-level points and caveats: Median prediction lead before ophthalmopathy onset was about 6.5 months with the model.

This clonotype was recorded at least ten times. Its antigen remains unidentified. Germline V gene data show CDR1 as GTSNPN and CDR2 as SVGIG (reference sequence). Trimming took 1 base from V and 0 from J; bases not matched to a gene: 2. The CDR3 runs to 15 residues. Sequenced sample: blood. This TCR came from a woman in her fifties or sixties with Graves' hyperthyroidism. This chain joins TRBV30 and TRBJ2-3, with TRBD2 matching 9 bases. The CDR3 bases are TGTGCCTGGAGTGGCACTAGCGGGAGCACAGATACGCAGTATTTT. Residues: CAWSGTSGSTDTQYF.